The rows below give T cell receptor beta chains drawn from one sample of a study of shared clonotypes between healthy human individuals. The data were produced by immunoSEQ multiplex PCR, yet TCRdb's version contains in-frame clones alone and is incomplete. The data contain approximately 2,000,000 clones, 92% of them singletons. The specimen was naive CD4+ T cells from PBMCs. The receptor source for this set is a man between 18 and 35 years old in good health. Some clones in this sample may be carry-over from other donors' samples. Each CDR3 is given with its conserved first and last residue. Fields, in order: J gene, clone size, V gene, D gene, CDR3 DNA, CDR3 protein. The D gene is left open where the match is weak. Expanded clones are given a class, and other clones once, few, many or no size at all.

j_gene: TRBJ1-5
abundance: .
v_gene: TRBV28
d_gene: TRBD1
CDR3nt: TGTGCCAGCAGGGACAGGGTTGGGGACAATCAGCCCCAGCATTTT
CDR3aa: CASRDRVGDNQPQHF

j_gene: TRBJ2-2
abundance: once
v_gene: TRBV7-2
d_gene: .
CDR3nt: TGTGCCAGCAGCTTAGCCGGCCGAGTGGGCGGGGAGCTGTTTTTT
CDR3aa: CASSLAGRVGGELFF

j_gene: TRBJ1-2
abundance: .
v_gene: TRBV27
d_gene: .
CDR3nt: TGTGCCAGCGGAGACGGTATATTTCTCCATGGCTACACCTTC
CDR3aa: CASGDGIFLHGYTF

j_gene: TRBJ2-5
abundance: .
v_gene: TRBV27
d_gene: .
CDR3nt: TGTGCCAGCCGCGAAACACAAGTAGGGACCCAGTACTTC
CDR3aa: CASRETQVGTQYF

j_gene: TRBJ2-1
abundance: .
v_gene: TRBV4-2
d_gene: .
CDR3nt: TGTGCCAGCAGCCCCTCTTCGGGTGAGCAGTTCTTC
CDR3aa: CASSPSSGEQFF

j_gene: TRBJ1-4
abundance: .
v_gene: TRBV5-4
d_gene: TRBD1
CDR3nt: TGTGCCAGCAGCTTAGGCGGACAGGGGCCTGAAAAACTGTTTTTT
CDR3aa: CASSLGGQGPEKLFF

j_gene: TRBJ2-7
abundance: .
v_gene: TRBV5-6
d_gene: TRBD2
CDR3nt: TGTGCCAGCAGCTTTGGCGGGAGAGGATCCTACGAGCAGTACTTC
CDR3aa: CASSFGGRGSYEQYF

j_gene: TRBJ1-2
abundance: .
v_gene: TRBV2
d_gene: .
CDR3nt: TGTGCCAGCGGGGGAGTTTCTGGCTACACCTTC
CDR3aa: CASGGVSGYTF

j_gene: TRBJ2-7
abundance: .
v_gene: TRBV6-1
d_gene: .
CDR3nt: TGTGCCAGCAGGGAGGGCTTCAGGGGCGAGCAGTACTTC
CDR3aa: CASREGFRGEQYF

j_gene: TRBJ2-7
abundance: .
v_gene: TRBV5-3
d_gene: .
CDR3nt: TGTGCCAGAAGCTTGGTTGGGGAGCCGTACTTC
CDR3aa: CARSLVGEPYF

j_gene: TRBJ2-5
abundance: .
v_gene: TRBV27
d_gene: TRBD2
CDR3nt: TGTGCCAGCAGACCGATCCCCGGACTAGCGGGAGAGGGAGGCCAGACCCAGTACTTC
CDR3aa: CASRPIPGLAGEGGQTQYF

j_gene: TRBJ2-2
abundance: .
v_gene: TRBV28
d_gene: TRBD2
CDR3nt: TGTGCCAGCAGTTTGTCGTTAGCGGGAGTGCGCGGCGGGGAGCTGTTTTTT
CDR3aa: CASSLSLAGVRGGELFF

j_gene: TRBJ1-1
abundance: .
v_gene: TRBV4-1
d_gene: TRBD1
CDR3nt: TGCGCCAGCAGCCAACTGACCGGGACAGGGTACACTGAAGCTTTCTTT
CDR3aa: CASSQLTGTGYTEAFF

j_gene: TRBJ2-1
abundance: .
v_gene: TRBV5-8
d_gene: TRBD2
CDR3nt: TGTGCCAGCAGTTCCCCCGGGGGAGGGCCGTTTGGATCCTACAATGAGCAGTTCTTC
CDR3aa: CASSSPGGGPFGSYNEQFF

j_gene: TRBJ2-1
abundance: .
v_gene: TRBV30
d_gene: .
CDR3nt: TGTGCCTGGGGACTGTTAAGGGGGGACAATGAGCAGTTCTTC
CDR3aa: CAWGLLRGDNEQFF

j_gene: TRBJ2-3
abundance: once
v_gene: TRBV6-6
d_gene: TRBD2
CDR3nt: TGTGCCAGCAGTCCCGACGGACTAGCGGGAGGATATACGCAGTATTTT
CDR3aa: CASSPDGLAGGYTQYF

j_gene: TRBJ2-7
abundance: .
v_gene: TRBV7-2
d_gene: TRBD2
CDR3nt: TGTGCCAGCAGCTTATCTAGCGGCTACGAGCAGTACTTC
CDR3aa: CASSLSSGYEQYF

j_gene: TRBJ1-5
abundance: .
v_gene: TRBV2
d_gene: TRBD1
CDR3nt: TGTGCCAGCAGTCGGAACAGGGGTGCAAATCAGCCCCAGCATTTT
CDR3aa: CASSRNRGANQPQHF

j_gene: TRBJ1-3
abundance: .
v_gene: TRBV6-1
d_gene: TRBD1
CDR3nt: TGTGCCAGCAGAAAGACCGGGACAGGGGACACCATATATTTT
CDR3aa: CASRKTGTGDTIYF

j_gene: TRBJ2-7
abundance: .
v_gene: TRBV4-1
d_gene: TRBD1
CDR3nt: TGCGCCAGCAGCCCCCCGGGACAGGGAACCGACGAGCAGTACTTC
CDR3aa: CASSPPGQGTDEQYF

j_gene: TRBJ2-5
abundance: .
v_gene: TRBV5-5
d_gene: .
CDR3nt: TGTGCCAGCAGCCTGGCCCTCCAAGAGACCCAGTACTTC
CDR3aa: CASSLALQETQYF

j_gene: TRBJ1-4
abundance: once
v_gene: TRBV7-9
d_gene: .
CDR3nt: TGTGCCAGCAGTTTAGGGGTAGCAGGGGTTCTGATTCCTAATGAAAAACTGTTTTTT
CDR3aa: CASSLGVAGVLIPNEKLFF

j_gene: TRBJ2-5
abundance: .
v_gene: TRBV6-5
d_gene: TRBD1
CDR3nt: TGTGCCAGCAGTCCCGGACAGGGGCCGCCCGAGACCCAGTACTTC
CDR3aa: CASSPGQGPPETQYF